The 20 T cell receptor beta chains presented below share a single source sample, sequenced in a study of technical replicates of blood from several donors. The data were produced by immunoSEQ multiplex PCR, yet TCRdb's version contains in-frame clones alone and is incomplete. The sample has fewer than 100,000 clones; roughly 95% are singletons. Sequencing input: T cells isolated from PBMCs. These TCRs come from a human donor in good health.

This chain connects TRBV9 to TRBJ2-2; 8 nucleotides line up with TRBD1. The length of the CDR3 is 14 residues. V dropped 4 bases and J dropped 4; count of bases not matched to a gene: 3. Germline V gene data show CDR1 as SGDLS and CDR2 as YYNGEE. The chain's CDR3 is CASSTGGTTGELFF. DNA of the CDR3: TGTGCCAGCAGCACAGGGGGAACCACCGGGGAGCTGTTTTTT.

V gene TRBV11-3 combines with J gene TRBJ2-7, with TRBD1 identical over 10 bases. J was trimmed by 4 bases and V by 5 bases; bases with no gene match: 11. Germline V CDR1 and CDR2: SGHNT, YENEEA. The CDR3 runs to 16 residues. CDR3 in DNA: TGTGCCAGCAGCCGATACCCCGGGACAGGGGAGTACGAGCAGTACTTC. Protein sequence: CASSRYPGTGEYEQYF.

This chain links TRBV25-1 with TRBJ1-1; possibly TRBD1 for D (6 bases). CDR1 and CDR2 (germline): MGHDK, SYGVNS. The V gene lost 6 bases and the J gene lost 8 bases, with 7 bases spanning the gap. The CDR3 is made up of 10 amino acids. CDR3 region: CASRGGEAFF. CDR3 bases: TGTGCCAGCAGAGGGGGAGAAGCTTTCTTT.

The chain uses TRBV5-4 and TRBJ1-1; no definite D call. V shed 5 bases and J shed 0 bases, with 17 bases lying between them. This CDR3 has 16 residues. CDR1 is SGHNT, CDR2 YYREEE, per germline (reference sequence). This CDR3 is CASRGRDKIMNTEAFF. DNA for the CDR3: TGTGCCAGCAGGGGCAGAGACAAAATAATGAACACTGAAGCTTTCTTT.

This clone was found a few times. The chain is built from TRBV29-1 and TRBJ1-1; D perhaps matches TRBD1 (5 bases). V lost 4 bases to trimming and J lost 3 bases, with 12 bases between them. Germline CDR1 reads SQVTM; CDR2 reads ANQGSEA. The CDR3 is 13 amino acids. CDR3 nucleotide sequence: TGCAGCGTTGGGGACTTAAGGGACACTGAAGCTTTCTTT. Translating gives CSVGDLRDTEAFF.

The rearrangement links TRBV10-3 to TRBJ2-2; the D is unclear. Per germline, CDR1 ENHRY and CDR2 SYGVKD. This CDR3 is 16 amino acids long. Trimming stripped 0 bases from V and 2 bases from J, with 10 bases between. The DNA of the CDR3 is TGTGCCATCAGTGAGTCCCTTTGGCAAAACACCGGGGAGCTGTTTTTT. Its protein product is CAISESLWQNTGELFF.

V is TRBV9 and J is TRBJ2-7, with D possibly matching TRBD2 (5 bases). Germline values: CDR1 SGDLS, CDR2 YYNGEE. Trimming stripped 4 bases from V and 3 bases from J, with 17 bases between. CDR3 length: 15 amino acids. The CDR3 DNA follows: TGTGCCAGCAGCACAAGTGGGGTAAGCGGCTACGAGCAGTACTTC. This translates into CASSTSGVSGYEQYF.

The CDR3 sequence is CASSDTPTVTYEQYF. CDR3 DNA: TGTGCCAGCAGTGACACCCCTACAGTTACCTACGAGCAGTACTTC. The chain employs TRBV6-1 and TRBJ2-7, with unresolved D. CDR1 MNHNS and CDR2 SASEGT come from the germline V gene. The V and J ends lost 3 bases and 2 bases respectively, with 14 bases between them. This CDR3 region has 15 residues.

The chain joins TRBV28 to TRBJ1-1; TRBD1 might be the D (6 bases). Germline V CDR1 and CDR2: MDHEN, SYDVKM. V was clipped by 9 bases and J by 4 bases, with 18 bases between them. The CDR3 is 14 amino acids. This chain's CDR3 is CASRVDTGSTEAFF. In DNA form, the CDR3 reads TGTGCCAGTCGTGTTGATACAGGGAGCACTGAAGCTTTCTTT. The variable domain in full, with the rest retrieved from reference TRBV28 and TRBJ1-1, is DVKVTQSSRYLVKRTGEKVFLECVQDMDHENMFWYRQDPGLGLRLIYFSYDVKMKEKGDIPEGYSVSREKKERFSLILESASTNQTSMYLCASRVDTGSTEAFFGQGTRLTVV.

This rearrangement joins TRBV29-1 to TRBJ2-1; a weak D match, TRBD1 (6 bases). CDR3 size: 13 residues. Trimming pared 4 bases from V and 6 bases from J, leaving 13 bases between. Germline assignment: CDR1 SQVTM and CDR2 ANQGSEA. CDR3: CSVGLGQFNEQFF. DNA for the CDR3: TGCAGCGTTGGACTTGGACAGTTCAATGAGCAGTTCTTC.

The chain employs TRBV4-3 and TRBJ2-2; the D gene is possibly TRBD1 (6 bases). This CDR3 is 15 amino acids long. Per germline, CDR1 LGHNA and CDR2 YSLEER. The V end was cut by 3 bases, the J end by 4 bases, with 12 bases between. CDR3 nucleotides: TGCGCCAGCAGCCAGCGGACAGAGCTCACCGGGGAGCTGTTTTTT. This translates into CASSQRTELTGELFF.

The rearrangement links TRBV19 to TRBJ1-1; no clear D. CDR3 length equals 12 residues. The germline CDR1 and CDR2 sequences are LNHDA and SQIVND (reference sequence). Trimming shortened V by 7 bases and J by 7 bases, and 13 bases separated the two germline ends. In DNA form, the CDR3 reads TGTGCCAGTAAGTATCTAGATGGTGAAGCTTTCTTT. It specifies CASKYLDGEAFF.

This sequence joins TRBV7-9 and TRBJ2-7; D is uncertain. The CDR3 totals 12 residues. Trimming removed 7 bases at V and 6 bases at J, with 13 bases between. CDR1 is SEHNR and CDR2 is FQNEAQ in the germline V gene (reference sequence). CDR3 DNA sequence: TGTGCCAGCACCCTAATAAGCACCGAGCAGTACTTC. Translation: CASTLISTEQYF. Supplemented by reference TRBV7-9 and TRBJ2-7, the full variable domain reads DTGVSQNPRHKITKRGQNVTFRCDPISEHNRLYWYRQTLGQGPEFLTYFQNEAQLEKSRLLSDRFSAERPKGSFSTLEIQRTEQGDSAMYLCASTLISTEQYFGPGTRLTVT.

The rearrangement uses TRBV4-1 and TRBJ1-3, with TRBD1 matching 8 bases. Germline CDR1 reads MGHRA; CDR2 reads YSYEKL. The CDR3 loop spans 17 amino acids. With V trimmed by 0 bases and J by 0 bases, 4 bases remained unmatched. As DNA, the CDR3 is TGCGCCAGCAGCCAAGACGCAGGGGGCAACTCTGGAAACACCATATATTTT. This encodes CASSQDAGGNSGNTIYF.

V is TRBV13 and J is TRBJ1-2; D gene unclear. This CDR3 contains 12 residues. The germline CDR1 and CDR2 sequences are PRHDT and FYEKMQ (reference sequence). V lost 3 bases, J lost 6 bases, and 8 bases lay in between. The CDR3 sequence is CASSLSLHGYTF. CDR3 nucleotide sequence: TGTGCCAGCAGCTTGAGTCTCCATGGCTACACCTTC.

The V call is TRBV7-9, the J call TRBJ2-1; D unclear. Between the trimmed V and J ends, which lost 0 bases and 7 bases, there was a span of 4 bases. The CDR3 consists of 12 residues. Germline-derived CDR1 and CDR2 are SEHNR and FQNEAQ (reference sequence). The CDR3 loop is CASSLAHNEQFF. The CDR3, as DNA: TGTGCCAGCAGCTTAGCCCATAATGAGCAGTTCTTC.

V usage is TRBV6-5 and J usage is TRBJ2-3; no clear D gene. CDR1 and CDR2 from the germline V gene are MNHEY and SVGAGI. CDR3 size: 15 residues. Trimming left V 4 bases short and J 0 bases short, with 11 bases between. The CDR3 reads CASSLSFTSTDTQYF. The CDR3 bases are TGTGCCAGCAGTTTATCCTTTACTAGCACAGATACGCAGTATTTT.

This rearrangement joins TRBV7-6 to TRBJ2-7, with 7 bases lining up with TRBD2. The CDR3 is made up of 15 amino acids. From germline, CDR1 is SGHVS and CDR2 FNYEAQ. The V segment lost 3 bases and the J segment 5 bases; nucleotides outside the gene matches: 10. The CDR3 region is CASSLGGSGLDEQYF. CDR3 nucleotides: TGTGCCAGCAGCTTGGGGGGGAGCGGTCTAGACGAGCAGTACTTC. Full variable domain (missing parts from reference TRBV7-6 and TRBJ2-7): GAGVSQSPRYKVTKRGQDVALRCDPISGHVSLYWYRQALGQGPEFLTYFNYEAQQDKSGLPNDRFSAERPEGSISTLTIQRTEQRDSAMYRCASSLGGSGLDEQYFGPGTRLTVT.

The V gene is TRBV9, the J gene TRBJ2-7; weak D call: TRBD1 (6 bases). This CDR3 has 14 residues. V was shortened by 1 base and J by 7 bases, with 15 bases between the two germline ends. Per the germline V gene, CDR1 is SGDLS and CDR2 is YYNGEE. The CDR3 nucleotides read TGTGCCAGCAGCGTAAGTAGCAGGGGTGAAGAGCAGTACTTC. Translated, it gives CASSVSSRGEEQYF.

The CDR3, as DNA: TGTGCCAGCAGCCCCGGAGGGGTCGAGCAGTACTTC. As protein: CASSPGGVEQYF. This chain joins TRBV27 and TRBJ2-7; D might be TRBD2 (6 bases). This CDR3 spans 12 amino acids. Germline lookup yields CDR1 MNHEY and CDR2 SMNVEV (reference sequence). Deletions cut 6 bases from V and 6 bases from J, with 12 bases between.